This TCR beta chain was sequenced for a study of beta chain features in type 1 diabetes. Concerning this clone itself: Antigen specificity is unknown. At the DNA level, this CDR3 is encoded by other sequences in the same sample as well.

Findings of the study overall: Among type 1 diabetes patients, VDJ junctions had fewer insertions and more deletions. TCRB CDR3s from Type 1 diabetes patients were moderately but significantly shorter in all four CD4+ subsets.

Each of the CD4+ naive, central memory, regulatory and stem cell-like memory populations was sorted via CD45RO/CCR7/CD25/CD127/CD95/CD27. Sort purity for all populations was recorded as exceeding 98%. Of the isolated RNA, all was reverse transcribed, and so the sequenced material was expressed TCRB transcripts. Profiling relied on immunoSEQ multiplex PCR, and the TCRdb table lists in-frame clones only, not all of them. This sample has 130,000 to 150,000 clones; roughly an eighth occur once, and the top ten carry roughly 1.4%. Germline assignment: CDR1 DFQATT and CDR2 SNEGSKA (reference sequence). The CDR3 loop spans 11 amino acids.

The chain uses TRBV20-1 and TRBJ1-4; D is undetermined. This receptor was identified in a young man with type 1 diabetes. The sample was central memory CD4+ T cells from blood. CDR3 in amino acids: CSGRSSEKLFF. In DNA form, the CDR3 reads TGCAGCGGTCGAAGTAGTGAAAAACTGTTTTTT.